The 15 T cell receptor beta chains presented below share a single source sample, sequenced in a study of T cell changes during pregnancy in multiple sclerosis (dated by TCRdb to 2018 to 2020). The method was the immunoSEQ multiplex PCR assay. TCRdb's version of the immuneACCESS table is confined to in-frame rearrangements and falls short of the full clone set. An unresolved V gene accounts for under half of the shortfall where checked; the remainder is of unknown origin. In all, the sample holds approximately 41,000 clones, and around 90% of those were seen once. The ten most abundant clones make up roughly 0.66% of the sample. The specimen was CD4+ T cells from peripheral blood mononuclear cells, collected in the second trimester of pregnancy. These receptors were taken from a female donor in good health, enrolled as a control in a pregnancy study.

V usage is TRBV7-2 and J usage is TRBJ1-4, with a weak D call TRBD1 (6 bases). The CDR3 is 14 amino acids. Germline values: CDR1 SGHTA, CDR2 FQGNSA. V was pared by 7 bases and J by 3 bases, with 12 bases between. The DNA of the CDR3 is TGTGCCAGCACCCCCAACAGGGCTAATGAAAAACTGTTTTTT. Encoded protein: CASTPNRANEKLFF. Looking up the rest from reference TRBV7-2 and TRBJ1-4 gives the full variable domain: GAGVSQSPSNKVTEKGKDVELRCDPISGHTALYWYRQSLGQGLEFLIYFQGNSAPDKSGLPSDRFSAERTGGSVSTLTIQRTQQEDSAVYLCASTPNRANEKLFFGSGTQLSVL.

This chain links TRBV2 with TRBJ2-7, with D maybe TRBD2 (5 bases). V shed 8 bases and J shed 2 bases, with 7 bases lying between them. CDR1 SNHLY and CDR2 FYNNEI come from the germline V gene. There are 11 residues in the CDR3. This CDR3 reads CASLEAYEQYF. Here the CDR3 DNA reads TGTGCCAGCTTGGAGGCCTACGAGCAGTACTTC.

This clone was detected only once. This chain links TRBV4-3 with TRBJ2-3; 10 bases map to TRBD2. Germline CDR1 reads LGHNA; CDR2 reads YSLEER. The V and J ends lost 3 bases and 5 bases, in that order; junction bases with no gene match: 8. The CDR3 has 16 residues. CDR3 nucleotide sequence: TGCGCCAGCAGCCAGGGAGCGGGGGGGCGTGGAGATACGCAGTATTTT. This codes for CASSQGAGGRGDTQYF.

The chain recombines TRBV6-5 with TRBJ1-5; TRBD1 might be the D (5 bases). Germline CDR1 MNHEY, CDR2 SVGAGI. This CDR3 has 14 residues. V gave up 4 bases and J gave up 3 bases, with 10 bases separating them. CDR3 sequence: CASSLDSINQPQHF. The CDR3 nucleotides are TGTGCCAGCAGTTTAGACAGCATCAATCAGCCCCAGCATTTT.

The gene calls are TRBV27 and TRBJ1-2, with 8 bases identical to TRBD1. Germline CDR1 and CDR2: MNHEY and SMNVEV (reference sequence). V dropped 7 bases and J dropped 7; count of bases not matched to a gene: 11. The CDR3 sequence is 14 residues long. The CDR3 DNA follows: TGTGCCAGCACCCGGGCAGGGGGCGGCTCTGGCTACACCTTC. Translating it yields CASTRAGGGSGYTF.

The chain couples TRBV28 to TRBJ1-1; the D is unclear. The CDR3 sequence is 12 residues long. Germline V gene lookup returns CDR1 MDHEN and CDR2 SYDVKM. Trimming stripped 10 bases from V and 5 bases from J, with 14 bases between. CDR3 sequence: CATYAGGTEAFF. Written as DNA, the CDR3 is TGTGCCACCTACGCCGGAGGGACTGAAGCTTTCTTT.

J is TRBJ2-5 and V is TRBV30; maybe TRBD1 (6 bases). Trimming took 3 bases from V and 7 from J, leaving 18 bases between them. Germline CDR1 GTSNPN, CDR2 SVGIG (reference sequence). The CDR3 totals 14 residues. The CDR3 loop reads CAWSSGQSRGTQYF. Here the CDR3 DNA reads TGTGCCTGGAGCAGCGGACAATCCAGGGGGACCCAGTACTTC. Using reference TRBV30 and TRBJ2-5 for the parts outside the CDR3, the full variable domain is SQTIHQWPATLVQPVGSPLSLECTVEGTSNPNLYWYRQAAGRGLQLLFYSVGIGQISSEVPQNLSASRPQDRQFILSSKKLLLSDSGFYLCAWSSGQSRGTQYFGPGTRLLVL.

This CDR3 reads CASSLGGQPQHF. The CDR3 nucleotides are TGTGCCAGCAGTCTCGGGGGTCAGCCCCAGCATTTT. The chain recombines TRBV28 with TRBJ1-5; a weak D match, TRBD1 (5 bases). This CDR3 is 12 amino acids long. CDR1 and CDR2 from the germline V gene are MDHEN and SYDVKM. The V gene lost 5 bases and the J gene lost 6 bases, with 8 bases spanning the gap.

The V gene is TRBV7-2, the J gene TRBJ1-6; possible D gene TRBD1, 5 bases. The germline CDR1 and CDR2 sequences are SGHTA and FQGNSA. Deletions cut 5 bases from V and 6 bases from J, with 17 bases between. This CDR3 comprises 16 residues. The CDR3 DNA is TGTGCCAGCAGCGGCCCGAAGGGGCCGGTTAATTCACCCCTCCACTTT. Its protein is CASSGPKGPVNSPLHF.

The chain recombines TRBV5-6 with TRBJ1-1; D uncertain. The CDR3 sequence is 15 residues long. The V end was cut by 0 bases, the J end by 0 bases, with 9 bases between. Germline V gene sequence: CDR1 SGHDT, CDR2 YYEEEE. This CDR3 is CASSLAGRMNTEAFF. CDR3 nucleotide sequence: TGTGCCAGCAGCTTGGCCGGCAGGATGAACACTGAAGCTTTCTTT.

This sequence joins TRBV6-1 and TRBJ2-1; 7 bases agree with TRBD1. The CDR3 contains 15 residues. The germline V gene has CDR1 MNHNS and CDR2 SASEGT. V dropped 5 bases and J dropped 2; count of bases not matched to a gene: 6. The CDR3 sequence is CASSMGQMTYNEQFF. In DNA form, the CDR3 reads TGTGCCAGCAGTATGGGACAGATGACCTACAATGAGCAGTTCTTC.

This chain joins TRBV5-1 and TRBJ1-1, with a possible D match to TRBD1 (6 bases). The V gene lost 6 bases and the J gene lost 2 bases, with 14 bases spanning the gap. This CDR3 region has 14 residues. The germline gives CDR1 SGHRS, CDR2 YFSETQ. CDR3 loop: CASMRGDTNTEAFF. For the CDR3, the DNA is TGCGCCAGCATGCGAGGGGACACCAACACTGAAGCTTTCTTT.

J is TRBJ1-6 and V is TRBV18; tentatively, D is TRBD1 (5 bases). CDR3 length: 16 residues. V shed 8 bases and J shed 9 bases, with 23 bases lying between them. The germline CDR1 and CDR2 sequences are KGHSH and LQKENI. As DNA, the CDR3 is TGTGCCAGCCCGAGCCCAGGGCCCCTAAGGGGTTCACCCCTCCACTTT. Translating gives CASPSPGPLRGSPLHF.

V gene TRBV30 combines with J gene TRBJ1-5; 7 bases fit TRBD1. In germline, CDR1 is GTSNPN, CDR2 SVGIG (reference sequence). The CDR3 has 13 amino acids. The V and J ends lost 5 bases and 0 bases, in that order; junction bases with no gene match: 1. CDR3 bases: TGTGCCTGGGGGACAGATAGCAATCAGCCCCAGCATTTT. Amino acids: CAWGTDSNQPQHF.

The chain employs TRBV9 and TRBJ2-7; 7 positions agree with TRBD1. CDR1 and CDR2 from the germline V gene are SGDLS and YYNGEE. Unmatched junction bases numbered 4, after V lost 2 bases and J lost 2 bases. The length of the CDR3 is 14 residues. The CDR3 protein is CASSVTGATYEQYF. CDR3 bases: TGTGCCAGCAGCGTCACAGGGGCAACCTACGAGCAGTACTTC.